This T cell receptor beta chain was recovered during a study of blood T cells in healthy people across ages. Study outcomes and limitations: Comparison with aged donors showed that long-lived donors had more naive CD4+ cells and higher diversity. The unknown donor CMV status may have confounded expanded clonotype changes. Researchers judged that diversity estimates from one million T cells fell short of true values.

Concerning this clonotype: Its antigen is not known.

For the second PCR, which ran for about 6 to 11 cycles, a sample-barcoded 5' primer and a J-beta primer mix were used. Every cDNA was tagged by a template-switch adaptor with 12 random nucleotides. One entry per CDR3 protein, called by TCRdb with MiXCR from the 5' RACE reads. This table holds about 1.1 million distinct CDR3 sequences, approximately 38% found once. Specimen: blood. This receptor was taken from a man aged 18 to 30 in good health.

The chain's CDR3 is CASSLNAGTHYGYTF. The CDR3 nucleotides are TGTGCCAGCAGCTTGAACGCAGGGACCCACTATGGCTACACCTTC. The gene calls are TRBV5-5 and TRBJ1-2; D is possibly TRBD1 (5 bases). The CDR3 has 15 residues. V lost 1 base and J 3 bases, leaving 13 bases between the germline ends. The V gene's germline CDR1 is SGHKS and CDR2 YYEKEE (reference sequence).